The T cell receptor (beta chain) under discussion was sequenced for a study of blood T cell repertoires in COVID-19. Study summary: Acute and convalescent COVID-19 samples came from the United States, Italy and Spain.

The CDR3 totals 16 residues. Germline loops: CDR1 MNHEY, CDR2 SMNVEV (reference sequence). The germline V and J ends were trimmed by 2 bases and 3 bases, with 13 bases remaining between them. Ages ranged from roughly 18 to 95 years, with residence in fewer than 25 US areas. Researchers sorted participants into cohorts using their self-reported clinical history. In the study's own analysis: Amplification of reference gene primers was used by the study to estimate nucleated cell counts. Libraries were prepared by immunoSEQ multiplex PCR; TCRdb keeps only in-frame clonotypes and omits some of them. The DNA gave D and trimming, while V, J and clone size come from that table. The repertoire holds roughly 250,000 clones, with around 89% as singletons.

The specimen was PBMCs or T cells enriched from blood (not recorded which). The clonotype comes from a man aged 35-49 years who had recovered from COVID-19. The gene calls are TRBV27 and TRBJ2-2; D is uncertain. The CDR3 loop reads CASSLRRSRDTGELFF. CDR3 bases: TGTGCCAGCAGTTTAAGACGGTCCCGGGACACCGGGGAGCTGTTTTTT.